This paragraph reports one TCR beta chain. These data come from a study of blood T cell repertoires in COVID-19. At the level of the study: Sample material is recorded as cDNA or gDNA derived from T cells, B-cell-depleted T cells, or PBMCs.

Authors' methods: Estimation of nucleated cell counts relied on the amplification of reference gene primers. Repertoires were generated with immunoSEQ multiplex PCR, while TCRdb's copy carries only in-frame clones and drops some. The DNA gave D and trimming, while V, J and clone size come from that table. The repertoire holds approximately 190,000 clones, with roughly four fifths as singletons. The specimen was peripheral blood. The clonotype originates from a man in his thirties or forties with active or convalescent COVID-19.

CDR3 DNA: TGTGCCAGCAGTACTACAGGGTACCAGAACACTGAAGCTTTCTTT. As protein: CASSTTGYQNTEAFF. The chain combines TRBV6-5 with TRBJ1-1; D possibly corresponds to TRBD1 (6 bases). The V gene lost 5 bases and the J gene lost 1 base, with 14 bases spanning the gap. CDR3 size: 15 residues. Germline V gene lookup returns CDR1 MNHEY and CDR2 SVGAGI.